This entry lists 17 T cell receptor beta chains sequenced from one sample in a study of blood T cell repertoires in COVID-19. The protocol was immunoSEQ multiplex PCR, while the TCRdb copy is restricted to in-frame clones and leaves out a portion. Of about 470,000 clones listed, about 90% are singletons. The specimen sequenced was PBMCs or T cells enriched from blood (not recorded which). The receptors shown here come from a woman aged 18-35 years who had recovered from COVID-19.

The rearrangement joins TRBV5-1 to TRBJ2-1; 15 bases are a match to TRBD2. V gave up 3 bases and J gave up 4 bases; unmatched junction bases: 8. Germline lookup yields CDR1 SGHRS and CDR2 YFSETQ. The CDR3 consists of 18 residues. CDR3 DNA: TGCGCCAGCAGCTCAACGAGGACTAGCGGGGGGGATTACAATGAGCAGTTCTTC. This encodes CASSSTRTSGGDYNEQFF.

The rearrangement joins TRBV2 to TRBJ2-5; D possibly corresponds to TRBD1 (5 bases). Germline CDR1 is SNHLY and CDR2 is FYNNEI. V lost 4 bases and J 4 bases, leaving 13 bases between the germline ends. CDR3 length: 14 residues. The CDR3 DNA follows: TGTGCCAGCAGTGGACAACTGGGGCGAGAGACCCAGTACTTC. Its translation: CASSGQLGRETQYF.

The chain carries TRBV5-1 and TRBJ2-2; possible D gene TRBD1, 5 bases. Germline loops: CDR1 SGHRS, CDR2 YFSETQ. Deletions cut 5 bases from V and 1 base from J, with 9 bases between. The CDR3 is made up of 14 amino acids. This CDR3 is CASRLQGNTGELFF. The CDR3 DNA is TGCGCCAGCAGGCTCCAGGGGAACACCGGGGAGCTGTTTTTT. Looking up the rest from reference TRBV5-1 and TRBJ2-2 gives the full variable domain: KAGVTQTPRYLIKTRGQQVTLSCSPISGHRSVSWYQQTPGQGLQFLFEYFSETQRNKGNFPGRFSGRQFSNSRSEMNVSTLELGDSALYLCASRLQGNTGELFFGEGSRLTVL.

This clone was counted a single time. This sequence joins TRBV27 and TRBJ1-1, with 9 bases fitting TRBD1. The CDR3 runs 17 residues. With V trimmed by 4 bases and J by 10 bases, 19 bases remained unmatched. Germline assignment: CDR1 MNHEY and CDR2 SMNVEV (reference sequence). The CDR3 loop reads CASSSPWTGERSFGAFF. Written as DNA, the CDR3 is TGTGCCAGCAGTTCACCCTGGACAGGGGAAAGATCCTTCGGAGCTTTCTTT.

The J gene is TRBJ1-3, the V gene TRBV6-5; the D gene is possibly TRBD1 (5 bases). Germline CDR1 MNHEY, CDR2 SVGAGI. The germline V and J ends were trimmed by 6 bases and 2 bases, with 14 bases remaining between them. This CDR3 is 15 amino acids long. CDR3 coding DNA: TGTGCCAGCAGCTCCAGGGTAAAGCCTGGAAACACCATATATTTT. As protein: CASSSRVKPGNTIYF.

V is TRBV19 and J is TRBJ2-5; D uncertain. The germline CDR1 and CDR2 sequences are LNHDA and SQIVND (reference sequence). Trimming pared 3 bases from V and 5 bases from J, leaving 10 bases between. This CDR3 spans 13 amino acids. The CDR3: CASSMRSVETQYF. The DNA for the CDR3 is TGTGCCAGTAGTATGAGGTCGGTGGAGACCCAGTACTTC.

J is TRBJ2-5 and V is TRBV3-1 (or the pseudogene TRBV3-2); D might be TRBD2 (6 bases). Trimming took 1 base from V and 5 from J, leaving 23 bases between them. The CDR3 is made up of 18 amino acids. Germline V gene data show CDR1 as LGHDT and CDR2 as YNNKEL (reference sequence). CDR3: CASSQVYLPEGRWETQYF. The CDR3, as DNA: TGTGCCAGCAGCCAAGTCTATCTCCCGGAGGGGAGGTGGGAGACCCAGTACTTC.

The CDR3 sequence: CASSYEELYEQYF. The CDR3 nucleotides read TGTGCCAGCAGTTACGAGGAACTCTACGAGCAGTACTTC. The rearrangement links TRBV6-4 to TRBJ2-7; D unresolved. V was trimmed by 5 bases and J by 3 bases, leaving 11 bases between them. Germline values: CDR1 MRHNA, CDR2 SNTAGT. This CDR3 spans 13 amino acids.

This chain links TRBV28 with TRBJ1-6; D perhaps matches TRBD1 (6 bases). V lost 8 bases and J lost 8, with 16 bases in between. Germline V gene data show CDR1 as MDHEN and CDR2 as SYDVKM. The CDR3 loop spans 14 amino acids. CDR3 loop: CASFRGTPDSPLHF. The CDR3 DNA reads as TGTGCCAGCTTTAGGGGGACGCCCGATTCACCCCTCCACTTT.

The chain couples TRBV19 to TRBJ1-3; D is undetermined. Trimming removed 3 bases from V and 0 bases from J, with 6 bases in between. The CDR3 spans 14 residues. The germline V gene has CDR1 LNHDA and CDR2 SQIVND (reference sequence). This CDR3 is CASSIDTSGNTIYF. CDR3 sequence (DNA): TGTGCCAGTAGTATCGACACCTCTGGAAACACCATATATTTT.

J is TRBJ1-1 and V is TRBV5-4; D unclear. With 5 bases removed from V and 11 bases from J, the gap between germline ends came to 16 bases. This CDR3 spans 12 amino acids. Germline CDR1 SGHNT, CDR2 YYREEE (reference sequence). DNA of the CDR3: TGTGCCAGCAGTTCGGAGGGCAATCAGGCTTTCTTT. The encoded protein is CASSSEGNQAFF.

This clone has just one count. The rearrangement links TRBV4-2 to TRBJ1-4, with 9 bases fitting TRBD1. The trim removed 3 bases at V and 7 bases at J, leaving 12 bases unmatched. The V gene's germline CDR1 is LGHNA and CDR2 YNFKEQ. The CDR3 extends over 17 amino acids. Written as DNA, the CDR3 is TGTGCCAGCAGCCAGGAATACCGGGACAGGGAAGGTGAAAAACTGTTTTTT. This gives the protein CASSQEYRDREGEKLFF.

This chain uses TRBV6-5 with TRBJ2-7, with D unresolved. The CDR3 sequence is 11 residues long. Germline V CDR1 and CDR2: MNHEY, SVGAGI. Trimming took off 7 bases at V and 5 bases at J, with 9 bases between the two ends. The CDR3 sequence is CASTPSDEQYF. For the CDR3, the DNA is TGTGCCAGCACCCCTTCGGACGAGCAGTACTTC.

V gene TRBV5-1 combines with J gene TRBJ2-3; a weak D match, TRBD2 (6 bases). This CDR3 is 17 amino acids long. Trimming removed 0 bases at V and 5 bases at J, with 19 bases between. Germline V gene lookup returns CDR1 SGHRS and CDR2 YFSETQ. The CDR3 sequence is CASSLAKFGLSRDTQYF. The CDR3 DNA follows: TGCGCCAGCAGCTTGGCCAAATTCGGACTATCCAGAGATACGCAGTATTTT.

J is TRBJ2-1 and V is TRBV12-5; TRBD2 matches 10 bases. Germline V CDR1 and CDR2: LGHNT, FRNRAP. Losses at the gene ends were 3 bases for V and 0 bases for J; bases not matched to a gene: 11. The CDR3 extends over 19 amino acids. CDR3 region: CASGLVPSGGLSSYNEQFF. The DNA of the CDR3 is TGTGCTAGTGGTTTAGTCCCTAGCGGGGGCCTGAGCTCCTACAATGAGCAGTTCTTC.

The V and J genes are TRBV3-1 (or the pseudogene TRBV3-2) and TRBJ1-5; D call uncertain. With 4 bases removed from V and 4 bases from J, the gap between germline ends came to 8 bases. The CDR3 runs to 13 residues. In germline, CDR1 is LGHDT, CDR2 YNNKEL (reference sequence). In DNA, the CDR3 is TGTGCCAGCAGCCTGGAGGATAATCAGCCCCAGCATTTT. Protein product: CASSLEDNQPQHF.

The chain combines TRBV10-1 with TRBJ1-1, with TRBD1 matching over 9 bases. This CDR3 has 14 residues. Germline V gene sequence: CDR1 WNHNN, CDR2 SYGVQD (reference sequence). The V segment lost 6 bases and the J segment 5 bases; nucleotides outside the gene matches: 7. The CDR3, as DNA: TGCGCCAGCAGAGCCGACAGGGGGAAGACTGAAGCTTTCTTT. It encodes CASRADRGKTEAFF.